These 20 T cell receptor beta chains came from one sample sequenced in a study of OX40 agonist ivuxolimab in advanced cancers. Assay: immunoSEQ multiplex PCR; the TCRdb copy retains only in-frame clones and omits some. The table lists 19,000 or so clones, roughly nine tenths of them singletons, with approximately 16% in the top ten. Sequencing was performed on CD4+ or CD8+ T cells sorted from blood, taken in a trial of the OX40 agonist ivuxolimab. These receptors were obtained from an adult with an advanced solid tumor such as melanoma, head and neck, liver or kidney cancer.

The rearrangement uses TRBV4-3 and TRBJ2-7; D is unresolved. The V and J ends lost 2 bases and 3 bases respectively, with 11 bases between them. CDR1 is LGHNA and CDR2 is YSLEER in the germline V gene. The CDR3 has 14 residues. The CDR3 bases are TGCGCCAGCAGCCAATACTTCGGCGGCTACGAGCAGTACTTC. This codes for CASSQYFGGYEQYF.

V is TRBV5-1 and J is TRBJ2-2; 7 nucleotides align to TRBD1. The V and J ends lost 4 bases and 2 bases, in that order; junction bases with no gene match: 17. Germline V gene sequence: CDR1 SGHRS, CDR2 YFSETQ. The CDR3 loop spans 19 amino acids. For the CDR3, the DNA is TGCGCCAGCAGCCCGACACGCCGGACAGGAAACTTTAACACCGGGGAGCTGTTTTTT. It codes for CASSPTRRTGNFNTGELFF.

V gene TRBV13 combines with J gene TRBJ2-7; TRBD1 matches at 8 bases. Germline CDR1 is PRHDT and CDR2 is FYEKMQ (reference sequence). The length of the CDR3 is 14 residues. V shed 5 bases, J shed 10 bases, and the junction held 13 bases outside the gene matches. The CDR3 coding sequence is TGTGCCAGCAGCAACGAACCCTCGGACAGGGAACAGTACTTC. It yields the protein CASSNEPSDREQYF.

This rearrangement joins TRBV6-6 to TRBJ2-7; no firm D call. Deletions cut 5 bases from V and 3 bases from J, with 14 bases between. This CDR3 comprises 14 residues. Germline V gene sequence: CDR1 MNHNY, CDR2 SVGAGI (reference sequence). CDR3 nucleotide sequence: TGTGCCAGCAGTGACCCCCCCTCTGGCTACGAGCAGTACTTC. It encodes CASSDPPSGYEQYF.

This clone was detected only once. The chain has TRBV5-4 and TRBJ1-1; TRBD1 might be the D (5 bases). Germline CDR1 SGHNT, CDR2 YYREEE (reference sequence). Trimming took off 4 bases at V and 8 bases at J, with 21 bases between the two ends. CDR3 length: 15 amino acids. The CDR3 region has the DNA TGTGCCAGCAGCCAATACAAAGGTGGGGGTTCGGAAGCTTTCTTT. It encodes CASSQYKGGGSEAFF.

The chain employs TRBV18 and TRBJ2-1; TRBD2 matches at 12 bases. This CDR3 is 18 amino acids long. The V gene's germline CDR1 is KGHSH and CDR2 LQKENI. The V and J ends lost 5 bases and 0 bases, in that order; junction bases with no gene match: 8. Here the CDR3 reads CASSFATSGGSSYNEQFF. The CDR3 DNA sequence: TGTGCCAGCTCATTCGCTACTAGCGGGGGGAGCTCCTACAATGAGCAGTTCTTC.

V gene TRBV9 combines with J gene TRBJ2-3, with a tentative D call TRBD1 (5 bases). V was trimmed by 3 bases and J by 2 bases, leaving 13 bases between them. Germline CDR1 and CDR2: SGDLS and YYNGEE. The CDR3 loop spans 15 amino acids. The CDR3 DNA reads TGTGCCAGCAGCGCACAGGTTGGGCACACAGATACGCAGTATTTT. This codes for CASSAQVGHTDTQYF.

The chain has TRBV7-3 and TRBJ2-5; D unresolved. The CDR3 is 18 residues long. Trimming left V 1 base short and J 5 bases short, with 23 bases between. Looked up from germline, CDR1 is SGHTA and CDR2 is FQGTGA. CDR3 in DNA: TGTGCCAGCAGCTTAAAGCCAGGTCTTGGCCAGGCTCCGGAGACCCAGTACTTC. It yields the protein CASSLKPGLGQAPETQYF.

The V gene is TRBV7-8, the J gene TRBJ1-4; TRBD1 is a possible D gene (6 bases). Trimming took off 3 bases at V and 4 bases at J, with 12 bases between the two ends. The length of the CDR3 is 15 residues. Germline CDR1 is SGHVS and CDR2 is FQNEAQ. CDR3 DNA: TGTGCCAGCAGCTTGGGAGGACAGCTTAATGAAAAACTGTTTTTT. Amino acids: CASSLGGQLNEKLFF.

This chain links TRBV11-3 with TRBJ1-2, with TRBD1 matching 10 bases. The germline V gene has CDR1 SGHNT and CDR2 YENEEA. V lost 2 bases and J lost 3; bases outside the gene matches: 6. This CDR3 has 16 residues. CDR3 sequence (DNA): TGTGCCAGCAGCTTATCCCGGACAGGGGGAGACTATGGCTACACCTTC. Residues: CASSLSRTGGDYGYTF.

The genes are TRBV6-5 and TRBJ2-7; 8 bases fit TRBD1. This CDR3 is 12 amino acids long. Germline V gene sequence: CDR1 MNHEY, CDR2 SVGAGI. V gave up 11 bases and J gave up 2 bases; unmatched junction bases: 5. CDR3 DNA: TGTGCCCGACGGACAGGGCCCTACGAGCAGTACTTC. This encodes CARRTGPYEQYF.

This clone was counted a few times. V is TRBV11-2 and J is TRBJ2-1; 7 nucleotides agree with TRBD1. CDR1 SGHAT and CDR2 FQNNGV come from the germline V gene. CDR3 length: 15 amino acids. V was pared by 6 bases and J by 3 bases, with 8 bases of the junction left unmatched. The DNA of the CDR3 is TGTGCCAGCAGTCGAATACAGGGGAGCTACAATGAGCAGTTCTTC. Translation: CASSRIQGSYNEQFF.

Concerning this clone itself: The junction does not match germline at one end; this may be a read error. The chain joins TRBV19 to TRBJ2-7; 8 nucleotides agree with TRBD1. Per germline, CDR1 LNHDA and CDR2 SQIVND (reference sequence). CDR3 length equals 14 residues. The CDR3 coding sequence is TGTGCCAGTAGTTTAGAACCCCAGGGGGCGAGACTGTACTTC. Residues: CASSLEPQGARLYF.

The chain employs TRBV6-5 and TRBJ1-1, with D unresolved. V gave up 4 bases and J gave up 5 bases, with 17 bases separating them. The CDR3 consists of 15 residues. Per germline, CDR1 MNHEY and CDR2 SVGAGI. The CDR3: CASSSRPLLGTEAFF. The CDR3 DNA reads TGTGCCAGCAGTTCGCGGCCTCTCCTGGGGACTGAAGCTTTCTTT.

The V gene is TRBV7-2, the J gene TRBJ2-3, with TRBD2 matching 7 bases. J gave up 2 bases and V 1 base, and 9 bases lay outside the gene matches. This CDR3 comprises 17 residues. Germline values: CDR1 SGHTA, CDR2 FQGNSA. For the CDR3, the DNA is TGTGCCAGCAGCTTAGTACCCGGGACTACCCACACAGATACGCAGTATTTT. It encodes CASSLVPGTTHTDTQYF.

The chain links TRBV7-9 to TRBJ1-3; D is undetermined. The CDR3 has 14 amino acids. The V gene lost 5 bases and the J gene lost 0 bases, with 8 bases spanning the gap. In germline, CDR1 is SEHNR, CDR2 FQNEAQ (reference sequence). CDR3 sequence: CASSERNSGNTIYF. In DNA form, the CDR3 reads TGTGCCAGCAGCGAGCGAAACTCTGGAAACACCATATATTTT.

The rearrangement uses TRBV6-5 and TRBJ2-3, with a tentative D call TRBD2 (6 bases). The V end lost 6 bases, the J end lost 0 bases, and 10 bases lay between the germline ends. This CDR3 has 14 amino acids. CDR1 and CDR2 from the germline V gene are MNHEY and SVGAGI. The CDR3 nucleotides read TGTGCCAGCAGCGACCGGGGGAGCACAGATACGCAGTATTTT. It codes for CASSDRGSTDTQYF.

The genes are TRBV5-1 and TRBJ2-1; D unclear. Germline V gives CDR1 SGHRS, CDR2 YFSETQ. The CDR3 has 13 residues. Trimming took off 1 base at V and 3 bases at J, with 5 bases between the two ends. CDR3 sequence (DNA): TGCGCCAGCAGCTTGCGCAACTACAATGAGCAGTTCTTC. Encoded protein: CASSLRNYNEQFF.

This rearrangement joins TRBV5-5 to TRBJ2-1; TRBD2 matches 12 bases. J was trimmed by 4 bases and V by 3 bases; bases with no gene match: 8. The CDR3 covers 17 residues. CDR1 and CDR2 from the germline V gene are SGHKS and YYEKEE (reference sequence). CDR3 protein: CASSSPGLAGGYNEQFF. DNA of the CDR3: TGTGCCAGCAGCTCCCCGGGGCTAGCGGGAGGGTACAATGAGCAGTTCTTC. Variable domain in full (rest from reference TRBV5-5 and TRBJ2-1): DAGVTQSPTHLIKTRGQQVTLRCSPISGHKSVSWYQQVLGQGPQFIFQYYEKEERGRGNFPDRFSARQFPNYSSELNVNALLLGDSALYLCASSSPGLAGGYNEQFFGPGTRLTVL.

This clone was observed a few times. CDR3 residues: CASSEDRGSEAFF. DNA of the CDR3: TGTGCCAGCAGTGAAGATCGGGGCTCTGAAGCTTTCTTT. The V gene is TRBV6-4, the J gene TRBJ1-1; the D gene is possibly TRBD1 (5 bases). CDR3 size: 13 residues. CDR1 and CDR2 (germline): MRHNA, SNTAGT. V was cut by 3 bases and J by 6 bases, with 11 bases left in between.